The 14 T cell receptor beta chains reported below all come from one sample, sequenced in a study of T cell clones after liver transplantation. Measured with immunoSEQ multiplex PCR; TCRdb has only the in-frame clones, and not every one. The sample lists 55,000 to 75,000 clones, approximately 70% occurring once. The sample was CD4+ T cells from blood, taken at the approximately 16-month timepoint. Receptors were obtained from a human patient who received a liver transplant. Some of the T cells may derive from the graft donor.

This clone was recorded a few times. CDR3 residues: CASSLTQGVYEQYF. In DNA, the CDR3 is TGTGCCAGCAGTTTAACCCAGGGGGTCTACGAGCAGTACTTC. This chain uses TRBV28 with TRBJ2-7; TRBD1 agrees at 7 bases. Germline assignment: CDR1 MDHEN and CDR2 SYDVKM. CDR3 length: 14 residues. J gave up 3 bases and V 2 bases, and 4 bases lay outside the gene matches.

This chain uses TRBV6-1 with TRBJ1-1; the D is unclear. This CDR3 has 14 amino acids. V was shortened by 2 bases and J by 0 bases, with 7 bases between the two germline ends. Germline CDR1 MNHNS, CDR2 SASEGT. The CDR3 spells CASSENRMNTEAFF. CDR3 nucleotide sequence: TGTGCCAGCAGTGAAAACAGAATGAACACTGAAGCTTTCTTT.

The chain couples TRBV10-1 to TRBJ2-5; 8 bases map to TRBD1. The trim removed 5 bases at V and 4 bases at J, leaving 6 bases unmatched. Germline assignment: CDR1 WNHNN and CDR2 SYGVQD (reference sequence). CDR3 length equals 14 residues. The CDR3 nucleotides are TGCGCCAGCAGTTCAGGGGGCACAGGAGAGACCCAGTACTTC. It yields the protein CASSSGGTGETQYF.

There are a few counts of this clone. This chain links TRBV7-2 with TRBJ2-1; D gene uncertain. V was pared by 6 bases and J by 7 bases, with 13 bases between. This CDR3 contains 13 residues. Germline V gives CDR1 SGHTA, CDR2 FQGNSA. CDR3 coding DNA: TGTGCCAGCAGTTCAAACTTACCAAATGAGCAGTTCTTC. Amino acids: CASSSNLPNEQFF.

The CDR3 DNA follows: TGTGCCAGCAGCTTAGTATTCGGCGCCTACGAGCAGTACTTC. Encoded protein: CASSLVFGAYEQYF. The V call is TRBV11-2, the J call TRBJ2-7; D gene ambiguous. Germline V lookup: CDR1 SGHAT, CDR2 FQNNGV. This CDR3 spans 14 amino acids. V was clipped by 1 base and J by 2 bases, with 9 bases between them.

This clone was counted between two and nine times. The CDR3 DNA is TGTGCCAGCAGGCCAGGCGATGAAGCTTTCTTT. Its translation: CASRPGDEAFF. The chain carries TRBV2 and TRBJ1-1, with D hard to call. V was trimmed by 6 bases and J by 7 bases, leaving 9 bases between them. Germline V lookup: CDR1 SNHLY, CDR2 FYNNEI. The CDR3 loop spans 11 amino acids.

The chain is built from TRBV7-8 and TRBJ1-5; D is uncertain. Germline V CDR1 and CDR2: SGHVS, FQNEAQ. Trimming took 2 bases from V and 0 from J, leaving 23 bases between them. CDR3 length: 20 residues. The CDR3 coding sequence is TGTGCCAGCAGCTTACGTCCCGAAAGTCGCGGTTTCTATAGCAATCAGCCCCAGCATTTT. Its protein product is CASSLRPESRGFYSNQPQHF. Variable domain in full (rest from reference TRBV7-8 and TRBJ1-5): GAGVSQSPRYKVAKRGQDVALRCDPISGHVSLFWYQQALGQGPEFLTYFQNEAQLDKSGLPSDRFFAERPEGSVSTLKIQRTQQEDSAVYLCASSLRPESRGFYSNQPQHFGDGTRLSIL.

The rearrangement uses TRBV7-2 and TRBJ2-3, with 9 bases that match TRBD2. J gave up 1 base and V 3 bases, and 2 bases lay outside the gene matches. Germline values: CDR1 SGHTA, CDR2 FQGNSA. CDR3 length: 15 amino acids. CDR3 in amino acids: CASSFAGGGTDTQYF. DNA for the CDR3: TGTGCCAGCAGCTTTGCGGGAGGGGGCACAGATACGCAGTATTTT.

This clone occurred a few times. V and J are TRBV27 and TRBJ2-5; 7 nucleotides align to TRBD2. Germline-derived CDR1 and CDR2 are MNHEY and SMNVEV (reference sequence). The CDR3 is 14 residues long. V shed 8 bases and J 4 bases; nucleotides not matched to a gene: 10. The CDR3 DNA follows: TGTGCCAGCGCCCCTGGACTAGTGAGAGAGACCCAGTACTTC. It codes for CASAPGLVRETQYF.

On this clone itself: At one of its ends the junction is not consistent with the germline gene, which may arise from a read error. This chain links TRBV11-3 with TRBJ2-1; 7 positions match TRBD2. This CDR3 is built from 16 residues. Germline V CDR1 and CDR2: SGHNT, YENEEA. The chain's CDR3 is CASSIEELAPYNEQFF. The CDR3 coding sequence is TGTGCCAGCAGCATAGAGGAACTAGCGCCGTACAATGAGCAGTTCTTC.

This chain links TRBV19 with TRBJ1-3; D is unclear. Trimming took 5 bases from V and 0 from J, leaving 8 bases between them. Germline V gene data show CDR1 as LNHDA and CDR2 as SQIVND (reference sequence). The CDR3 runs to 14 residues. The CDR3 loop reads CASSRTASGNTIYF. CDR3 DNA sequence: TGTGCCAGTAGTCGGACGGCCTCTGGAAACACCATATATTTT.

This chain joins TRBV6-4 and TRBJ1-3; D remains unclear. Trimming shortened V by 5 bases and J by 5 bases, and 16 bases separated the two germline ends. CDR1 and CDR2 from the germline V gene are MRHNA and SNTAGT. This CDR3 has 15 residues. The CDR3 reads CASSPTSDGRNTIYF. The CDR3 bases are TGTGCCAGCAGTCCCACCTCGGACGGAAGAAACACCATATATTTT.

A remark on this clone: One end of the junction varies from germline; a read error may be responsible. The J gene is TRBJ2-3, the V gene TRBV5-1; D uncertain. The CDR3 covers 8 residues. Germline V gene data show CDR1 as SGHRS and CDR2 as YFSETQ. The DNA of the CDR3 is TGTCCGTCAGATACGCAGTATTTT. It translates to CPSDTQYF.

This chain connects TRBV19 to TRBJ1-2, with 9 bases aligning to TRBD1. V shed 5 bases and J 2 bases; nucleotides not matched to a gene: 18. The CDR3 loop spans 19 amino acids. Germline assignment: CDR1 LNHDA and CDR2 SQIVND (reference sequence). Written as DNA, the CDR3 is TGTGCCAGTAGTGATCCCTTTTCCGGGACAGGGTTAAGCAACTATGGCTACACCTTC. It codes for CASSDPFSGTGLSNYGYTF.